The 3 T cell receptor beta chains below come from one sample, sequenced in a study of T cells in Graves' hyperthyroidism and ophthalmopathy. What was amplified from RNA transcripts were TCR beta CDR3 regions. Carried out on the TCR CDR3, a first-round RT-PCR used the HTBI primer set. TCRdb fed the multiplex PCR reads into MiXCR, producing one record per CDR3 protein. The sample consists of hundreds of thousands of distinct CDR3 sequences, around 15% of them appearing once. Sequencing was carried out using blood. Receptors were obtained from a woman aged 45-60 years with Graves' ophthalmopathy.

This clonotype was counted a few times. CDR3 region: CASSWTGGAGGGAYNEQFF. CDR3 in DNA: TGTGCCAGCAGCTGGACAGGGGGCGCTGGCGGGGGGGCCTACAATGAGCAGTTCTTC. This chain uses TRBV11-3 with TRBJ2-1; TRBD1 matches 11 bases. The CDR3 has 19 residues. V dropped 4 bases and J dropped 2; count of bases not matched to a gene: 13. The V gene's germline CDR1 is SGHNT and CDR2 YENEEA.

The table lists this clonotype with many counts. The V gene is TRBV11-3, the J gene TRBJ2-7; D possibly corresponds to TRBD2 (6 bases). This CDR3 contains 15 residues. In germline, CDR1 is SGHNT, CDR2 YENEEA. Trimming shortened V by 5 bases and J by 6 bases, and 20 bases separated the two germline ends. In DNA, the CDR3 is TGTGCCAGCAGCGCGGGACTTAGGGTAGTTGGCGAGCAGTACTTC. Translated, it gives CASSAGLRVVGEQYF.

The sample holds many counts of this clonotype. The chain has TRBV27 and TRBJ2-7; D may correspond to TRBD1 or TRBD2 (5 bases each). V was clipped by 0 bases and J by 6 bases, with 18 bases between them. CDR3 length: 16 residues. Germline CDR1 is MNHEY and CDR2 is SMNVEV (reference sequence). The chain's CDR3 is CASSLSDGQGSGEQYF. Here the CDR3 DNA reads TGTGCCAGCAGTTTATCTGATGGGCAGGGAAGCGGCGAGCAGTACTTC.